This T cell receptor (beta chain) came from a study of T cells in tuberculosis. In its sample, this clone was seen once. Libraries were prepared by immunoSEQ multiplex PCR; TCRdb keeps only in-frame clonotypes and omits some of them. Among 38,000 or so clones listed, about 96% were seen once. The sequence came from a donor between 5 and 29 years old with latent tuberculosis or without tuberculosis infection. The sample consisted of PBMCs.

Here the CDR3 reads CASRADRVSYNEQFF. CDR3 coding DNA: TGTGCCAGCAGGGCGGACAGGGTCTCCTACAATGAGCAGTTCTTC. The chain combines TRBV2 with TRBJ2-1, with 8 bases identical to TRBD1. Germline V gene lookup returns CDR1 SNHLY and CDR2 FYNNEI. V shed 6 bases, J shed 0 bases, and the junction held 4 bases outside the gene matches. This CDR3 comprises 15 residues.